This T cell receptor (beta chain) is from a study of blood T cell repertoires in COVID-19. Across the study: The United States, Italy and Spain provided the acute and convalescent COVID-19 samples.

The participants were between about 18 and 95 years old and came from under 25 US areas. For recovered donors of Cohort 3, there were two negative PCRs, clearance, or symptom resolution. Clones were sequenced by immunoSEQ multiplex PCR, and TCRdb holds only the in-frame ones, with some missing. The sample lists 110,000 to 150,000 clones; approximately 90% were seen once. V lost 0 bases, J lost 5 bases, and 3 bases stayed unmatched. CDR1 and CDR2 from the germline V gene are SGDLS and YYNGEE. This CDR3 is built from 16 residues. The chain joins TRBV9 to TRBJ2-5; TRBD2 aligns across 14 bases. The TCR sequence derives from a man between 50 and 59 years old who had recovered from COVID-19. Sequencing input: PBMCs or T cells enriched from blood (not recorded which). This CDR3 is CASSVGLAGGPETQYF. In nucleotides, the CDR3 is TGTGCCAGCAGCGTAGGACTAGCGGGGGGGCCGGAGACCCAGTACTTC.